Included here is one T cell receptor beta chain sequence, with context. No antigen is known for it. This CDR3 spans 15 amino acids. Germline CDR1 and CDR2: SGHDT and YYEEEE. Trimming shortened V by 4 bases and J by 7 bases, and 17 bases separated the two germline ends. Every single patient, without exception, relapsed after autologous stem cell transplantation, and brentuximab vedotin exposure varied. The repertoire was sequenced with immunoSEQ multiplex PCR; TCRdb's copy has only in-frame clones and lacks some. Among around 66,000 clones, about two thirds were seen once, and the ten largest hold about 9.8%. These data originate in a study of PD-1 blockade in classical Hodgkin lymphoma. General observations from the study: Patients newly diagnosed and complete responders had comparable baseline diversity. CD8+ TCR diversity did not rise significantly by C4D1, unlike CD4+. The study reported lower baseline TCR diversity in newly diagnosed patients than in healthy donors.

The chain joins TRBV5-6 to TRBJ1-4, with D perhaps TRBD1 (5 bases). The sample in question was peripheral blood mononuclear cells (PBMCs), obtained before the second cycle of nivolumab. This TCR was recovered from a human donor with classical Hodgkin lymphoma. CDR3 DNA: TGTGCCAGCAGCGATCCGGGACTGAGAGGTGAAAAACTGTTTTTT. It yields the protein CASSDPGLRGEKLFF. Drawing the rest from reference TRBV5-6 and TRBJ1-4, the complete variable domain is DAGVTQSPTHLIKTRGQQVTLRCSPKSGHDTVSWYQQALGQGPQFIFQYYEEEERQRGNFPDRFSGHQFPNYSSELNVNALLLGDSALYLCASSDPGLRGEKLFFGSGTQLSVL.